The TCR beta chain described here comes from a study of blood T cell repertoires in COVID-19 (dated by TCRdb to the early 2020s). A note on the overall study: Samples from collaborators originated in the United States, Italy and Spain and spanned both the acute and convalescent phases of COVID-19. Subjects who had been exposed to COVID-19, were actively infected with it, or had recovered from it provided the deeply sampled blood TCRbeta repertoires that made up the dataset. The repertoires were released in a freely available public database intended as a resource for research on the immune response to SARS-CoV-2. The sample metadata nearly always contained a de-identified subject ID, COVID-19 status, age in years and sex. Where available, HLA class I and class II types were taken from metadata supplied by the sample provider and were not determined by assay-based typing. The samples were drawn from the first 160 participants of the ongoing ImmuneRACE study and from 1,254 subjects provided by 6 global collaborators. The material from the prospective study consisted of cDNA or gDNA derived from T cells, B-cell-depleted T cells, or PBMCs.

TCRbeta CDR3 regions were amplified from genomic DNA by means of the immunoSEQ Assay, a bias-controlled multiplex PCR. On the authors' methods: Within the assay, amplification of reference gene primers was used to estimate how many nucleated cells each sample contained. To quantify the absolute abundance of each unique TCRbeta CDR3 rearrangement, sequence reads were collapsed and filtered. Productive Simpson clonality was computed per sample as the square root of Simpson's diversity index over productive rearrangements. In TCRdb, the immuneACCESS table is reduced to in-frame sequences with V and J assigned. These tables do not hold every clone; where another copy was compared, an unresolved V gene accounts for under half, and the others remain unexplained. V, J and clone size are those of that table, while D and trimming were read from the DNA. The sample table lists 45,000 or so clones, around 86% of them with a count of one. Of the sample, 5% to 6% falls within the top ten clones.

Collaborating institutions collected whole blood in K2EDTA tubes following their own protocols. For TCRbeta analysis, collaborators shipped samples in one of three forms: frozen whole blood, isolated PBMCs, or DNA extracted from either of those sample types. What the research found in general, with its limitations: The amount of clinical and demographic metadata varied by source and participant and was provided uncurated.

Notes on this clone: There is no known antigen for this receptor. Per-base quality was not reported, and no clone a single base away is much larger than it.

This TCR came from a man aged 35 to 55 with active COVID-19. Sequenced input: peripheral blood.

The nucleotide sequence reads as follows: TGCGCCAGCAGCCTTTCACTCGGTAACACTGAAGCTTTCTTT. It translates to CASSLSLGNTEAFF. This sequence uses TRBV5-1 and TRBJ1-1, with no D gene named confidently. The CDR3 starts with the cysteine, ends with the phenylalanine, and has 14 residues. Of all the DNA, just the CDR3 is kept, 42 bases in frame from base 1. V drops 4 bases and J drops 2 bases, leaving 12 bases in between. Based on the germline V gene, the CDR1 and CDR2 sequences are SGHRS and YFSETQ.